The present T cell receptor beta chain was sequenced within a study of molecular identifiers for immune sequencing clone quantification. Notes on the study in general: One cell's worth of spiked Jurkat TCR RNA was reportedly detectable among roughly 1 million naive cells. In cases of identical TCR molecules sharing a barcode, highly expanded clone sizes could be underestimated.

This clonotype came up many times. Its antigen is unidentified. Sorting captured naive CD8 T cells as CD8+CD4-CCR7+CD45RA+. Previously reported methods and listed TCR primers produced the bulk TCR libraries. TCRdb recomputed calls from the PCR reads with MiXCR, one row per CDR3 protein. The repertoire consists of 90,000 or so distinct CDR3 sequences, with about 23% occurring once and the leading ten covering about 0.8%. The CDR3 contains 12 residues. The germline V and J ends were trimmed by 9 bases and 7 bases, with 13 bases remaining between them. The chain combines TRBV12-3 or TRBV12-4 with TRBJ2-1, with D tentatively TRBD1 or TRBD2 (6 bases each). The source material was naive CD8+ T cells from blood, with Jurkat cell RNA spiked in. Subset reported: FACS-sorted CD8+CD4-CCR7+CD45RA+ naive T cells. This clonotype originated in a human donor in good health. Some libraries in this study had Jurkat cell RNA spiked in. CDR3 nucleotides: TGTGCCAGTAGGGGGGCCGCTAATGAGCAGTTCTTC. Protein product: CASRGAANEQFF.